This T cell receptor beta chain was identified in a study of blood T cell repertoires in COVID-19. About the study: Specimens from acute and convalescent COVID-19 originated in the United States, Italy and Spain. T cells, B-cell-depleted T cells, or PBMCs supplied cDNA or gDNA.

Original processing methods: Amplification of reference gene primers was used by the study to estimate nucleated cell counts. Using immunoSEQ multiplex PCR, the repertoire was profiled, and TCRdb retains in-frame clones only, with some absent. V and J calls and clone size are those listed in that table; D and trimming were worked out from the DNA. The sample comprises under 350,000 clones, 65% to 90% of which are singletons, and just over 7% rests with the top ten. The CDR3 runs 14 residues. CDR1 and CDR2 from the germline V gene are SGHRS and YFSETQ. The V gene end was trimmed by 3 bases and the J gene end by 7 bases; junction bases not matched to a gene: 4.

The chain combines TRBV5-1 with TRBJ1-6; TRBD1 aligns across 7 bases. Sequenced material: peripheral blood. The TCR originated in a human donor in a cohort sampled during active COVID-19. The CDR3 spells CASSWVQGNSPLHF. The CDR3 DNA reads TGCGCCAGCAGCTGGGTACAGGGGAATTCACCCCTCCACTTT.